This T cell receptor (beta chain) came from a study of graft-versus-host responses after intestinal transplantation. A remark on this clone: Its antigen remains unknown.

The germline gives CDR1 MGHDK, CDR2 SYGVNS. V shed 7 bases and J shed 4 bases, with 5 bases lying between them. The CDR3 is made up of 11 amino acids. TCRdb's table, derived via immunoSEQ multiplex PCR, lists solely in-frame clones and lacks some. The sample includes around 100,000 clones, over 75% of them seen just once. The J gene is TRBJ1-3, the V gene TRBV25-1; D remains ambiguous. The sample consisted of unstimulated CD4+ T cells sorted from spleen or lymph node cells, taken before transplant. The source is a human donor who was the organ donor for an intestinal transplant. The CDR3 sequence is CASTQGNTIYF. CDR3 DNA sequence: TGTGCCAGCACCCAGGGAAACACCATATATTTT.